A single sample is the source of the 29 T cell receptor beta chains below, sequenced in a study of T-cell reconstitution after alpha-beta-depleted transplantation in children. TCRbeta library construction was performed incorporating unique molecular identifiers. TCRdb re-derived calls from the PCR reads in MiXCR, one entry per CDR3 protein. The top ten clones hold 5.5% of a sample with 200,000 or so distinct CDR3 sequences, approximately 6.9% of them seen once. The sequenced sample was PBMCs, obtained before TCRalphabeta/CD19-depleted stem cell transplant. The source of these receptors is a boy younger than 10 with acute lymphoblastic leukemia, due to receive a stem cell transplant.

This clonotype counts as medium-sized (0.01 to 0.1%). V usage is TRBV5-5 and J usage is TRBJ2-2; D is unclear. CDR3 length equals 14 residues. V shed 1 base and J shed 2 bases, with 6 bases lying between them. Germline lookup yields CDR1 SGHKS and CDR2 YYEKEE (reference sequence). As DNA, the CDR3 is TGTGCCAGCAGCTTGACACCTAACACCGGGGAGCTGTTTTTT. It translates to CASSLTPNTGELFF.

In its sample, this clonotype was seen a few times. The CDR3 here is CASSPDRGLHNEQFF. The CDR3 region has the DNA TGTGCCAGCAGCCCTGACAGGGGATTACACAATGAGCAGTTCTTC. This sequence joins TRBV14 and TRBJ2-1; 8 positions match TRBD1. The CDR3 spans 15 residues. J was trimmed by 5 bases and V by 4 bases; bases with no gene match: 7. Germline-derived CDR1 and CDR2 are SGHDN and FVKESK. Full variable domain (remainder filled in from reference TRBV14 and TRBJ2-1): EAGVTQFPSHSVIEKGQTVTLRCDPISGHDNLYWYRRVMGKEIKFLLHFVKESKQDESGMPNNRFLAERTGGTYSTLKVQPAELEDSGVYFCASSPDRGLHNEQFFGPGTRLTVL.

This clonotype was recorded many times. This chain connects TRBV29-1 to TRBJ1-1, with 8 bases identical to TRBD1. The junction had 8 bases not matched to a gene; V was cut back by 3 bases and J by 11 bases. The CDR3 extends over 12 amino acids. The germline CDR1 and CDR2 sequences are SQVTM and ANQGSEA. The CDR3 sequence: CSVEKEDRAAFF. The DNA of the CDR3 is TGCAGCGTTGAGAAAGAGGACAGGGCGGCTTTCTTT.

This clonotype was picked up many times. The chain is built from TRBV7-9 and TRBJ1-5; 7 bases are a match to TRBD1. This CDR3 comprises 14 residues. Germline CDR1 is SEHNR and CDR2 is FQNEAQ (reference sequence). V was pared by 4 bases and J by 9 bases, with 9 bases of the junction left unmatched. The CDR3, as DNA: TGTGCCAGCAGCTCGGACAGGCCAGGGGGGCCCCAGCATTTT. It translates to CASSSDRPGGPQHF.

This clonotype was recorded at least ten times. The chain uses TRBV5-1 and TRBJ2-7; 7 bases align to TRBD2. Germline assignment: CDR1 SGHRS and CDR2 YFSETQ. The CDR3 is 15 amino acids. Trimming took 0 bases from V and 3 from J; bases not matched to a gene: 6. The CDR3 DNA reads as TGCGCCAGCAGCTTGGATGGGACTACCTACTACGAGCAGTACTTC. Its translation: CASSLDGTTYYEQYF.

In this sample, this clonotype turned up many times. This sequence joins TRBV4-3 and TRBJ1-5; D gene uncertain. The germline CDR1 and CDR2 sequences are LGHNA and YSLEER. This CDR3 spans 13 amino acids. The V and J ends lost 0 bases and 9 bases respectively, with 9 bases between them. The CDR3 loop reads CASSQDTLGPQHF. CDR3 nucleotide sequence: TGCGCCAGCAGCCAAGATACTCTGGGGCCCCAGCATTTT.

This clonotype was observed at least ten times. This sequence joins TRBV11-2 and TRBJ2-7; D might be TRBD1 or TRBD2, each matching 5 bases. The germline CDR1 and CDR2 sequences are SGHAT and FQNNGV. The CDR3 runs to 14 residues. V was shortened by 5 bases and J by 6 bases, with 17 bases between the two germline ends. DNA of the CDR3: TGTGCCAGCAGCCAATCCTCGGGACCAGGCGAGCAGTACTTC. Protein product: CASSQSSGPGEQYF.

Ten or more counts support this clonotype. The rearrangement uses TRBV5-1 and TRBJ1-1; TRBD1 matches at 8 bases. Unmatched junction bases numbered 5, after V lost 0 bases and J lost 10 bases. This CDR3 has 13 residues. CDR1 is SGHRS and CDR2 is YFSETQ in the germline V gene. CDR3 nucleotides: TGCGCCAGCAGCTTGGGGACAGGGATTTCAGCTTTCTTT. This sequence encodes CASSLGTGISAFF.

This sequence joins TRBV9 and TRBJ2-1, with a tentative D call TRBD2 (6 bases). The CDR3 runs to 15 residues. Germline-derived CDR1 and CDR2 are SGDLS and YYNGEE. Deletions cut 4 bases from V and 4 bases from J, with 15 bases between. Here the CDR3 DNA reads TGTGCCAGCAGCCGATACCGGGACTCATACAATGAGCAGTTCTTC. Translated: CASSRYRDSYNEQFF.

In its sample, this clonotype was seen many times. The J gene is TRBJ2-7, the V gene TRBV28; no definite D call. With 8 bases removed from V and 2 bases from J, the gap between germline ends came to 16 bases. This CDR3 has 14 amino acids. Germline V lookup: CDR1 MDHEN, CDR2 SYDVKM. This chain's CDR3 is CASASPQSPYEQYF. CDR3 coding DNA: TGTGCCAGCGCTTCCCCCCAGTCTCCCTACGAGCAGTACTTC.

This clonotype was counted once. A much larger clone is a single base away; this may be a read error. This chain joins TRBV21-1 and TRBJ1-1; the DNA was not compared with TRBD1, the D call given in the table. TRBV21-1 is a pseudogene locus. CDR3 length: 14 residues. The DNA of the CDR3 is TGTGCCAGCATCCGCCTCCGGGAAAACACTGAAGCTTTCTTT. It translates to CASIRLRENTEAFF.

The chain is built from TRBV6-1 and TRBJ1-3; D is ambiguous. With 2 bases removed from V and 0 bases from J, the gap between germline ends came to 11 bases. Germline V gene lookup returns CDR1 MNHNS and CDR2 SASEGT. CDR3 length: 16 residues. The CDR3 DNA sequence: TGTGCCAGCAGTGAATCGCGACCGTTCTCTGGAAACACCATATATTTT. Translated: CASSESRPFSGNTIYF.

J is TRBJ2-6 and V is TRBV28; TRBD1 might be the D (5 bases). Trimming pared 7 bases from V and 0 bases from J, leaving 13 bases between. This CDR3 region has 16 residues. The germline CDR1 and CDR2 sequences are MDHEN and SYDVKM. The CDR3 coding sequence is TGTGCCAGCACCAAGGGGCTGACCTCTGGGGCCAACGTCCTGACTTTC. It is translated as CASTKGLTSGANVLTF. Together with reference TRBV28 and TRBJ2-6, the CDR3 gives the full variable domain: DVKVTQSSRYLVKRTGEKVFLECVQDMDHENMFWYRQDPGLGLRLIYFSYDVKMKEKGDIPEGYSVSREKKERFSLILESASTNQTSMYLCASTKGLTSGANVLTFGAGSRLTVL.

This chain links TRBV27 with TRBJ1-6; 7 bases are a match to TRBD1. CDR3 length equals 16 residues. Germline CDR1 is MNHEY and CDR2 is SMNVEV (reference sequence). The ends lost 5 bases at V and 0 bases at J; junction bases unmatched: 4. DNA for the CDR3: TGTGCCAGCAGTGGGGGGGACAGCTCCTATAATTCACCCCTCCACTTT. This gives the protein CASSGGDSSYNSPLHF.

The V gene is TRBV30, the J gene TRBJ1-4; 8 nucleotides line up with TRBD1. Germline loops: CDR1 GTSNPN, CDR2 SVGIG (reference sequence). Germline trimming cut 5 bases from V and 8 bases from J; bases unmatched to any gene: 10. The CDR3 totals 14 residues. CDR3 sequence (DNA): TGTGCCTGGGGTCGACAGGGGCCAGACGAAAAACTGTTTTTT. It is translated as CAWGRQGPDEKLFF.

This clonotype has a count of ten or more. The chain uses TRBV9 and TRBJ2-1; TRBD2 matches at 10 bases. The ends lost 4 bases at V and 8 bases at J; junction bases unmatched: 9. Per germline, CDR1 SGDLS and CDR2 YYNGEE. CDR3 length: 15 residues. The CDR3 protein is CASSRPAGGRDEQFF. The CDR3 nucleotides read TGTGCCAGCAGCCGACCAGCGGGAGGGCGCGATGAGCAGTTCTTC. The variable domain in full, completed from reference TRBV9 and TRBJ2-1, reads DSGVTQTPKHLITATGQRVTLRCSPRSGDLSVYWYQQSLDQGLQFLIQYYNGEERAKGNILERFSAQQFPDLHSELNLSSLELGDSALYFCASSRPAGGRDEQFFGPGTRLTVL.

Only a few counts were recorded for this clonotype. The genes are TRBV6-1 and TRBJ2-2; D not resolved. The V gene lost 7 bases and the J gene lost 7 bases, with 13 bases spanning the gap. CDR3 length equals 13 residues. In germline, CDR1 is MNHNS, CDR2 SASEGT. The CDR3 region is CASKYGWFGELFF. As DNA, the CDR3 is TGTGCCAGCAAGTACGGGTGGTTCGGGGAGCTGTTTTTT.

This chain links TRBV11-2 with TRBJ2-7; TRBD2 matches at 8 bases. CDR3 length: 15 amino acids. The junction had 8 bases not matched to a gene; V was cut back by 5 bases and J by 2 bases. From germline, CDR1 is SGHAT and CDR2 FQNNGV. The CDR3 here is CASSPWTSLPYEQYF. In DNA form, the CDR3 reads TGTGCCAGCAGCCCGTGGACTAGCCTCCCCTACGAGCAGTACTTC.

At least ten counts were recorded for this clonotype. This chain connects TRBV5-1 to TRBJ2-1; a possible D gene is TRBD2 (5 bases). This CDR3 is 13 amino acids long. Trimming stripped 0 bases from V and 10 bases from J, with 11 bases between. Germline assignment: CDR1 SGHRS and CDR2 YFSETQ. CDR3 protein: CASSLDVGGEQFF. The CDR3 DNA sequence: TGCGCCAGCAGCTTGGATGTTGGCGGGGAGCAGTTCTTC.

This clonotype showed up many times. J is TRBJ2-7 and V is TRBV5-1; TRBD2 agrees at 8 bases. Germline trimming cut 1 base from V and 8 bases from J; bases unmatched to any gene: 5. The germline CDR1 and CDR2 sequences are SGHRS and YFSETQ. The CDR3 length is 13 residues. The CDR3 DNA follows: TGCGCCAGCAGCTTGATACAGCGGGAGCAGCAGTACTTC. Amino acid sequence: CASSLIQREQQYF.

V and J are TRBV5-1 and TRBJ2-1; 9 nucleotides align to TRBD1. The V gene's germline CDR1 is SGHRS and CDR2 YFSETQ. The CDR3 totals 15 residues. V lost 1 base and J lost 9; bases outside the gene matches: 8. CDR3 sequence: CASSLMGQGNREQFF. CDR3 sequence (DNA): TGCGCCAGCAGCTTGATGGGACAGGGCAACCGTGAGCAGTTCTTC.

This clonotype was observed many times. This rearrangement joins TRBV20-1 to TRBJ2-5, with D perhaps matching TRBD1 (6 bases). The CDR3 consists of 11 residues. Germline values: CDR1 DFQATT, CDR2 SNEGSKA (reference sequence). The CDR3 DNA reads as TGCAGCTACAGGGCAAAAGAGACCCAGTACTTC. This encodes CSYRAKETQYF.

This clonotype was counted only a few times. The rearrangement links TRBV11-2 to TRBJ2-2; the D is unclear. The CDR3 is 14 residues long. Trimming took 3 bases from V and 1 from J, leaving 6 bases between them. The germline CDR1 and CDR2 sequences are SGHAT and FQNNGV. Written as DNA, the CDR3 is TGTGCCAGCAGCTTTAGACAGAACACCGGGGAGCTGTTTTTT. Residues: CASSFRQNTGELFF.

There are many counts of this clonotype. In nucleotides, the CDR3 is TGTGCCAGCAGTGGGACCGGGACCACCACCTACGAGCAGTACTTC. It translates to CASSGTGTTTYEQYF. This chain uses TRBV28 with TRBJ2-7, with D perhaps assigned TRBD1 or TRBD2 (5 bases each). Germline V gene lookup returns CDR1 MDHEN and CDR2 SYDVKM. The CDR3 is 15 amino acids. V lost 5 bases to trimming and J lost 2 bases, with 16 bases between them.

The sample holds many counts of this clonotype. The gene calls are TRBV20-1 and TRBJ2-5, with TRBD2 identical over 7 bases. CDR1 is DFQATT, CDR2 SNEGSKA, per germline (reference sequence). Trimming at V came to 3 bases and at J to 5 bases, leaving 3 bases not matched to a gene. CDR3 length: 12 residues. This CDR3 is CSASQGGETQYF. The CDR3 DNA sequence: TGCAGTGCTAGTCAGGGAGGGGAGACCCAGTACTTC.

In its sample, this clonotype was seen many times. The rearrangement uses TRBV7-8 and TRBJ2-7, with TRBD2 matching 10 bases. CDR1 and CDR2 (germline): SGHVS, FQNEAQ. This CDR3 region has 18 residues. V dropped 4 bases and J dropped 0; count of bases not matched to a gene: 12. The CDR3 DNA is TGTGCCAGCAGCTACCCCACCTGGACTAGCGGACGCTCCTACGAGCAGTACTTC. Its translation: CASSYPTWTSGRSYEQYF.

This clonotype was counted many times. The chain uses TRBV28 and TRBJ2-7, with D perhaps TRBD2 (5 bases). Germline V gene data show CDR1 as MDHEN and CDR2 as SYDVKM. This CDR3 spans 14 amino acids. Trimming took off 8 bases at V and 0 bases at J, with 14 bases between the two ends. CDR3 protein: CASSHRGSSYEQYF. CDR3 DNA: TGTGCCAGCTCACATCGGGGTAGCTCCTACGAGCAGTACTTC.

The chain uses TRBV11-2 and TRBJ2-7; the D is unclear. Trimming stripped 3 bases from V and 2 bases from J, with 8 bases between. The germline V gene encodes CDR1 SGHAT and CDR2 FQNNGV. This CDR3 has 13 residues. CDR3 protein: CASSFEQTYEQYF. The DNA for the CDR3 is TGTGCCAGCAGCTTTGAACAGACCTACGAGCAGTACTTC.

This clonotype was observed a few times. J is TRBJ1-2 and V is TRBV25-1; D may be TRBD1 (6 bases). The CDR3 runs 15 residues. Trimming cost V 1 base and J 8 bases, with 17 bases left between them. Germline-derived CDR1 and CDR2 are MGHDK and SYGVNS. DNA for the CDR3: TGTGCCAGCAGTGAATGGAACAGGGAATCTGAGGGCTACACCTTC. This encodes CASSEWNRESEGYTF.